This is a list of T cell receptor beta chains from one sample in a study of T-cell memory formation after mild COVID-19. TCRdb called the 5' RACE reads again in MiXCR, with one record for every CDR3 protein. Of 45,000 to 55,000 distinct CDR3 sequences listed, around 7% were seen once; the top ten hold approximately 1.5%. Sequences were obtained from PBMCs or a T cell subset sorted from them (not recorded which). Receptors were obtained from a young man who had mild COVID-19 (a few samples of this study predate the infection). Cell type and time point are not known. Each CDR3 is given with its conserved first and last residue. Each record gives: D gene, clone size, J gene, V gene, CDR3 protein, CDR3 DNA. The D gene is left open where the match is weak. Rows may omit the clone size; those that give it use once, few, many or a size class.

d_gene: -; abundance: few; j_gene: TRBJ2-1; v_gene: TRBV2; CDR3aa: CASGGDHNEQFF; CDR3nt: TGTGCCAGCGGAGGGGATCACAATGAGCAGTTCTTC
d_gene: -; abundance: -; j_gene: TRBJ2-1; v_gene: TRBV28; CDR3aa: CASNEEGPNEQFF; CDR3nt: TGTGCCAGCAATGAGGAGGGCCCGAATGAGCAGTTCTTC
d_gene: -; abundance: many; j_gene: TRBJ1-5; v_gene: TRBV7-2; CDR3aa: CASSPRGSNQPQHF; CDR3nt: TGTGCCAGCAGCCCCAGGGGATCCAATCAGCCCCAGCATTTT
d_gene: TRBD1; abundance: many; j_gene: TRBJ1-2; v_gene: TRBV7-2; CDR3aa: CASSAREGARDGYTF; CDR3nt: TGTGCCAGCAGCGCCCGGGAGGGGGCGCGGGATGGCTACACCTTC
d_gene: TRBD2; abundance: few; j_gene: TRBJ2-3; v_gene: TRBV7-9; CDR3aa: CASSAAGTSGGGTDTQYF; CDR3nt: TGTGCCAGCAGCGCCGCCGGGACTAGCGGGGGAGGGACAGATACGCAGTATTTT
d_gene: -; abundance: -; j_gene: TRBJ1-2; v_gene: TRBV7-2; CDR3aa: CASSFLVLYGYTF; CDR3nt: TGTGCCAGCAGCTTCCTTGTCCTCTATGGCTACACCTTC
d_gene: -; abundance: many; j_gene: TRBJ2-5; v_gene: TRBV7-2; CDR3aa: CASRRGPRETQYF; CDR3nt: TGTGCCAGCAGGCGCGGGCCGCGGGAGACCCAGTACTTC
d_gene: -; abundance: many; j_gene: TRBJ1-4; v_gene: TRBV7-8; CDR3aa: CASSLARRGGGEKLFF; CDR3nt: TGTGCCAGCAGCTTAGCGCGGAGGGGAGGAGGTGAAAAACTGTTTTTT
d_gene: -; abundance: many; j_gene: TRBJ1-5; v_gene: TRBV7-9; CDR3aa: CASSLLGADQPQHF; CDR3nt: TGTGCCAGCAGCTTATTGGGGGCTGATCAGCCCCAGCATTTT
d_gene: -; abundance: -; j_gene: TRBJ1-6; v_gene: TRBV5-5; CDR3aa: CASSQAGYNSPLHF; CDR3nt: TGTGCCAGCAGCCAGGCCGGATATAATTCACCCCTCCACTTT
d_gene: TRBD2; abundance: many; j_gene: TRBJ2-1; v_gene: TRBV27; CDR3aa: CASSPLASGVYNEQFF; CDR3nt: TGTGCCAGCAGTCCCCTGGCTAGCGGGGTATACAATGAGCAGTTCTTC
d_gene: -; abundance: -; j_gene: TRBJ2-3; v_gene: TRBV4-2; CDR3aa: CASSRRTGRGSTDTQYF; CDR3nt: TGTGCCAGCAGCCGCCGGACCGGGCGGGGAAGCACAGATACGCAGTATTTT
d_gene: -; abundance: many; j_gene: TRBJ1-2; v_gene: TRBV28; CDR3aa: CASSLGPEGHYGYTF; CDR3nt: TGTGCCAGCAGTTTAGGCCCCGAGGGTCACTATGGCTACACCTTC
d_gene: -; abundance: many; j_gene: TRBJ2-7; v_gene: TRBV7-9; CDR3aa: CASSLGIGYEQYF; CDR3nt: TGTGCCAGCAGCTTAGGGATCGGCTACGAGCAGTACTTC
d_gene: TRBD1; abundance: few; j_gene: TRBJ1-2; v_gene: TRBV29-1; CDR3aa: CSAKDRNGYTF; CDR3nt: TGCAGCGCCAAGGACAGGAATGGCTACACCTTC
d_gene: TRBD1; abundance: many; j_gene: TRBJ2-1; v_gene: TRBV29-1; CDR3aa: CSVFLQGSGAYNEQFF; CDR3nt: TGCAGCGTCTTCTTACAGGGGAGTGGGGCCTACAATGAGCAGTTCTTC
d_gene: -; abundance: -; j_gene: TRBJ2-2; v_gene: TRBV6-1; CDR3aa: CASIQTAAASGELFF; CDR3nt: TGTGCCAGCATCCAGACGGCGGCGGCGTCCGGGGAGCTGTTTTTT
d_gene: TRBD1; abundance: many; j_gene: TRBJ2-5; v_gene: TRBV28; CDR3aa: CASSPLRDRGFGETQYF; CDR3nt: TGTGCCAGCAGCCCACTACGCGACAGGGGATTTGGAGAGACCCAGTACTTC
d_gene: -; abundance: many; j_gene: TRBJ2-1; v_gene: TRBV7-3; CDR3aa: CASSLSSNSYNEQFF; CDR3nt: TGTGCCAGCAGCCTCTCTAGCAACTCCTACAATGAGCAGTTCTTC
d_gene: TRBD1; abundance: few; j_gene: TRBJ1-5; v_gene: TRBV12-3/TRBV12-4; CDR3aa: CASSTDREDQPQHF; CDR3nt: TGTGCCAGCAGCACGGACAGGGAGGATCAGCCCCAGCATTTT
d_gene: TRBD2; abundance: many; j_gene: TRBJ2-5; v_gene: TRBV20-1; CDR3aa: CSARLAGGPQYF; CDR3nt: TGCAGTGCTAGACTAGCGGGGGGCCCCCAGTACTTC
d_gene: -; abundance: few; j_gene: TRBJ2-7; v_gene: TRBV18; CDR3aa: CASSPNTQSYEQYF; CDR3nt: TGTGCCAGCTCGCCAAACACCCAATCCTACGAGCAGTACTTC
d_gene: -; abundance: many; j_gene: TRBJ2-1; v_gene: TRBV9; CDR3aa: CASSGPRVTHNEQFF; CDR3nt: TGTGCCAGCAGCGGACCCCGCGTAACCCACAATGAGCAGTTCTTC
d_gene: TRBD1; abundance: -; j_gene: TRBJ2-5; v_gene: TRBV9; CDR3aa: CASNRRDRGETQYF; CDR3nt: TGTGCCAGCAACCGAAGGGACAGGGGAGAGACCCAGTACTTC
d_gene: -; abundance: -; j_gene: TRBJ2-1; v_gene: TRBV28; CDR3aa: CASSSPSERNEQFF; CDR3nt: TGTGCCAGCAGTTCCCCGTCGGAGAGGAATGAGCAGTTCTTC
d_gene: -; abundance: -; j_gene: TRBJ2-2; v_gene: TRBV7-2; CDR3aa: CASTRDVANTGELFF; CDR3nt: TGTGCCAGCACCAGGGACGTCGCGAACACCGGGGAGCTGTTTTTT
d_gene: -; abundance: many; j_gene: TRBJ2-7; v_gene: TRBV20-1; CDR3aa: CSAWDLAYEQYF; CDR3nt: TGCAGTGCCTGGGACCTCGCCTACGAGCAGTACTTC
d_gene: TRBD1; abundance: -; j_gene: TRBJ1-2; v_gene: TRBV7-9; CDR3aa: CASSDGWGQSYYGYTF; CDR3nt: TGTGCCAGCAGCGACGGTTGGGGACAGAGCTACTATGGCTACACCTTC
d_gene: -; abundance: many; j_gene: TRBJ2-6; v_gene: TRBV7-9; CDR3aa: CASSLAGGSGANVLTF; CDR3nt: TGTGCCAGCAGCTTAGCCGGCGGCTCTGGGGCCAACGTCCTGACTTTC
d_gene: -; abundance: few; j_gene: TRBJ1-1; v_gene: TRBV6-2/TRBV6-3; CDR3aa: CASSSSGAEAFF; CDR3nt: TGTGCCAGCAGTTCCTCGGGAGCTGAAGCTTTCTTT
d_gene: -; abundance: few; j_gene: TRBJ2-2; v_gene: TRBV10-3; CDR3aa: CAISEPLGDTGELFF; CDR3nt: TGTGCCATCAGTGAGCCCCTAGGGGACACCGGGGAGCTGTTTTTT
d_gene: -; abundance: -; j_gene: TRBJ2-2; v_gene: TRBV2; CDR3aa: CASTEGGYTGELFF; CDR3nt: TGTGCCAGCACTGAGGGGGGATACACCGGGGAGCTGTTTTTT
d_gene: -; abundance: -; j_gene: TRBJ1-5; v_gene: TRBV4-3; CDR3aa: CASSQDRLQPQHF; CDR3nt: TGCGCCAGCAGCCAAGATAGGCTTCAGCCCCAGCATTTT
d_gene: -; abundance: many; j_gene: TRBJ2-2; v_gene: TRBV7-9; CDR3aa: CATGTPNTGELFF; CDR3nt: TGTGCCACTGGGACTCCTAACACCGGGGAGCTGTTTTTT
d_gene: -; abundance: many; j_gene: TRBJ1-6; v_gene: TRBV6-6; CDR3aa: CASRQGDNSPLHF; CDR3nt: TGTGCCAGCAGGCAGGGAGATAATTCACCCCTCCACTTT
d_gene: -; abundance: -; j_gene: TRBJ2-3; v_gene: TRBV29-1; CDR3aa: CSAHLQLEGSDTQYF; CDR3nt: TGCAGCGCCCATCTACAGCTAGAGGGGTCAGATACGCAGTATTTT
d_gene: TRBD2; abundance: few; j_gene: TRBJ2-3; v_gene: TRBV5-4; CDR3aa: CASSLYAGGRADTQYF; CDR3nt: TGTGCCAGCAGCTTGTACGCGGGGGGGAGGGCAGATACGCAGTATTTT
d_gene: -; abundance: few; j_gene: TRBJ1-3; v_gene: TRBV9; CDR3aa: CASSVAPGSGNTIYF; CDR3nt: TGTGCCAGCAGCGTAGCACCCGGGTCTGGAAACACCATATATTTT
d_gene: -; abundance: -; j_gene: TRBJ2-2; v_gene: TRBV2; CDR3aa: CASKAPWNTGELFF; CDR3nt: TGTGCCAGCAAAGCACCATGGAACACCGGGGAGCTGTTTTTT
d_gene: TRBD2; abundance: many; j_gene: TRBJ2-3; v_gene: TRBV7-6; CDR3aa: CASSPRYTSGTDTQYF; CDR3nt: TGTGCCAGCAGCCCGAGGTATACTAGCGGCACAGATACGCAGTATTTT
d_gene: -; abundance: medium-sized; j_gene: TRBJ2-3; v_gene: TRBV5-1; CDR3aa: CASSLGQSTDTQYF; CDR3nt: TGTGCCAGCAGCTTAGGACAGAGCACAGATACGCAGTATTTT
d_gene: TRBD2; abundance: -; j_gene: TRBJ2-3; v_gene: TRBV3-1; CDR3aa: CASSPGLAGSTDTQYF; CDR3nt: TGTGCCAGCAGCCCCGGACTAGCGGGGAGCACAGATACGCAGTATTTT
d_gene: TRBD1; abundance: many; j_gene: TRBJ2-3; v_gene: TRBV4-3; CDR3aa: CASSRVTGDTQYF; CDR3nt: TGCGCCAGCAGCCGAGTGACAGGGGATACGCAGTATTTT
d_gene: TRBD1; abundance: -; j_gene: TRBJ1-1; v_gene: TRBV7-2; CDR3aa: CASSVGRYRGRGEAFF; CDR3nt: TGTGCCAGCAGCGTGGGCCGGTACAGGGGCCGCGGTGAAGCTTTCTTT
d_gene: -; abundance: -; j_gene: TRBJ2-5; v_gene: TRBV7-3; CDR3aa: CASSLNSGGTQYF; CDR3nt: TGTGCCAGCAGCTTAAATAGTGGGGGGACCCAGTACTTC
d_gene: -; abundance: many; j_gene: TRBJ2-3; v_gene: TRBV5-1; CDR3aa: CASSSQGSTDTQYF; CDR3nt: TGCGCCAGCAGCTCTCAGGGAAGCACAGATACGCAGTATTTT
d_gene: -; abundance: -; j_gene: TRBJ2-5; v_gene: TRBV20-1; CDR3aa: CSARMGSGTQYF; CDR3nt: TGCAGTGCTAGAATGGGATCGGGGACCCAGTACTTC
d_gene: TRBD1; abundance: few; j_gene: TRBJ2-1; v_gene: TRBV6-2/TRBV6-3; CDR3aa: CASRMTGGDEQFF; CDR3nt: TGTGCCAGCAGAATGACAGGGGGCGATGAGCAGTTCTTC
d_gene: TRBD2; abundance: many; j_gene: TRBJ2-5; v_gene: TRBV11-1; CDR3aa: CASSFGTSGLETQYF; CDR3nt: TGTGCCAGCAGCTTTGGGACTAGCGGACTGGAGACCCAGTACTTC
d_gene: -; abundance: -; j_gene: TRBJ2-5; v_gene: TRBV7-3; CDR3aa: CASSPSMVETQYF; CDR3nt: TGTGCCAGCAGCCCATCCATGGTAGAGACCCAGTACTTC
d_gene: -; abundance: many; j_gene: TRBJ2-1; v_gene: TRBV6-2/TRBV6-3; CDR3aa: CASSRAGQTYNEQFF; CDR3nt: TGTGCCAGCAGCCGTGCGGGACAGACTTACAATGAGCAGTTCTTC
d_gene: -; abundance: -; j_gene: TRBJ2-7; v_gene: TRBV7-9; CDR3aa: CASSLPAGEQYF; CDR3nt: TGTGCCAGCAGCTTACCGGCCGGGGAGCAGTACTTC
d_gene: -; abundance: few; j_gene: TRBJ1-1; v_gene: TRBV7-2; CDR3aa: CASRMTEVNTEAFF; CDR3nt: TGTGCCAGCAGGATGACAGAGGTAAACACTGAAGCTTTCTTT
d_gene: -; abundance: -; j_gene: TRBJ1-6; v_gene: TRBV12-3/TRBV12-4; CDR3aa: CASSFTATIDSPLHF; CDR3nt: TGTGCCAGCAGTTTTACAGCCACGATTGATTCACCCCTCCACTTT
d_gene: -; abundance: many; j_gene: TRBJ2-1; v_gene: TRBV6-2/TRBV6-3; CDR3aa: CASKESSYNEQFF; CDR3nt: TGTGCCAGCAAAGAGAGCTCCTACAATGAGCAGTTCTTC